This TCR beta chain stems from a study of graft-versus-host responses after intestinal transplantation. In regard to this clone: The antigen remains undetermined.

Here immunoSEQ multiplex PCR was the method, and the copy in TCRdb shows in-frame clones only, minus some. The profile covers approximately 85,000 clones, with about 93% appearing a single time and around 1.1% taken by the ten largest. Overall study results and limits: Recipient marrow showed GvH clones, some seen first in ileum or blood.

The sequence came from a human donor who was the organ donor for an intestinal transplant. The sequencing used unstimulated CD8+ T cells sorted from spleen or lymph node cells, collected before transplant.

The CDR3 nucleotides are TGTGCCAGCAGGGGGACTAGCGGAAACAATGAGCAGTTCTTC. Amino acid sequence: CASRGTSGNNEQFF. The V gene is TRBV27, the J gene TRBJ2-1; 11 bases match TRBD2. Trimming at V came to 6 bases and at J to 5 bases, leaving 3 bases not matched to a gene. Germline CDR1 and CDR2: MNHEY and SMNVEV (reference sequence). CDR3 size: 14 residues.